This TCR beta chain was captured by sequencing in a study of blood T cell repertoires in COVID-19. Donors in Cohort 3 who had recovered were those with two negative PCRs, healthcare professional clearance, or resolution of their symptoms. Method: immunoSEQ multiplex PCR; TCRdb's copy keeps in-frame clones and lacks some. The top ten hold 7% to 8% of the sample, which has about 150,000 clones, roughly 87% seen once. The CDR3 contains 14 residues. V lost 4 bases, J lost 8 bases, and 4 bases stayed unmatched. Germline V gene data show CDR1 as SGHAT and CDR2 as FQNNGV. J is TRBJ1-6 and V is TRBV11-2; 8 bases are a match to TRBD1. Sequenced material: PBMCs or T cells enriched from blood (not recorded which). This receptor was taken from a woman aged 45-65 years who had recovered from COVID-19. The CDR3 DNA is TGTGCCAGCAGCTCCCTGACAGGGGATTCACCCCTCCACTTT. Translated, it gives CASSSLTGDSPLHF.